This T cell receptor beta chain comes out of a study of cytomegalovirus exposure and HLA in healthy donors. Broader study findings: Cytomegalovirus association was assigned to over 150 TCR beta chains.

Vbeta (60) and Jbeta (13) primers were used in the PCR. Clones were sequenced by immunoSEQ multiplex PCR, and TCRdb holds only the in-frame ones, with some missing. In the table there are around 84,000 clones, about 77% of which are singletons. Of note for this clone: Its specificity is not known.

V was pared by 6 bases and J by 3 bases, with 14 bases of the junction left unmatched. The CDR3 extends over 18 amino acids. Germline V gene data show CDR1 as MDHEN and CDR2 as SYDVKM. The TCR originated in a man aged 45-60 years in good health and CMV-seronegative. V gene TRBV28 combines with J gene TRBJ2-1, with 10 positions matching TRBD1. The sample taken for sequencing was PBMCs. CDR3 DNA sequence: TGTGCCAGCAGCCTTATGGGGACAGGGGCGAGTAACTACAATGAGCAGTTCTTC. This translates into CASSLMGTGASNYNEQFF.